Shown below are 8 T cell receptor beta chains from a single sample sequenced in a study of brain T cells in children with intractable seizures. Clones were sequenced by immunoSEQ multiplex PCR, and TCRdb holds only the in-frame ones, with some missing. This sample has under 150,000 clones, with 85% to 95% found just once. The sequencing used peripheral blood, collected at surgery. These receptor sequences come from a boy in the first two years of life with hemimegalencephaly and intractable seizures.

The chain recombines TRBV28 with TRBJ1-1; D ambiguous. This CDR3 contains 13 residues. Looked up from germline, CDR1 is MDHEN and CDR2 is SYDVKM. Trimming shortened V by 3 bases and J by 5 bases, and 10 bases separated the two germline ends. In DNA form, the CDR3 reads TGTGCCAGCAGTTTTATCACCCCGACTGAAGCTTTCTTT. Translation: CASSFITPTEAFF. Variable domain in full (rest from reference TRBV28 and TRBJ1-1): DVKVTQSSRYLVKRTGEKVFLECVQDMDHENMFWYRQDPGLGLRLIYFSYDVKMKEKGDIPEGYSVSREKKERFSLILESASTNQTSMYLCASSFITPTEAFFGQGTRLTVV.

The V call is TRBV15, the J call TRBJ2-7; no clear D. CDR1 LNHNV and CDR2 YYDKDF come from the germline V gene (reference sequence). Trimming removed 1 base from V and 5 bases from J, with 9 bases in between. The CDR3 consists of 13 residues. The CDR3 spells CATSRGPLDEQYF. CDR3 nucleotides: TGTGCCACCAGCAGAGGTCCCTTGGACGAGCAGTACTTC. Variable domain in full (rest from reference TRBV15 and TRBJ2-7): DAMVIQNPRYQVTQFGKPVTLSCSQTLNHNVMYWYQQKSSQAPKLLFHYYDKDFNNEADTPDNFQSRRPNTSFCFLDIRSPGLGDTAMYLCATSRGPLDEQYFGPGTRLTVT.

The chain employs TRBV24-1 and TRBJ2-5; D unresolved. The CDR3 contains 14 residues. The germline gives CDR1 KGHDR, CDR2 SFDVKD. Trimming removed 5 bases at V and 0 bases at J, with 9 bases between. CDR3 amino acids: CATSVWSDQETQYF. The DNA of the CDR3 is TGTGCCACCAGTGTGTGGTCTGACCAAGAGACCCAGTACTTC.

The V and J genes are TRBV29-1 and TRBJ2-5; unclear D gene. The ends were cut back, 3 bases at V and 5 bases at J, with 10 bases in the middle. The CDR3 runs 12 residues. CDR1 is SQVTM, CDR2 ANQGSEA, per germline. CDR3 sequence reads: CSVESGSETQYF. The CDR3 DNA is TGCAGCGTTGAGTCGGGCTCGGAGACCCAGTACTTC.

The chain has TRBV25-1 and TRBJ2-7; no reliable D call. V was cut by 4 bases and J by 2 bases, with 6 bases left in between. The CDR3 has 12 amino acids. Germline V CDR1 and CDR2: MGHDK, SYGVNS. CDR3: CASSAYPYEQYF. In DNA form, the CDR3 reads TGTGCCAGCAGTGCCTACCCCTACGAGCAGTACTTC.

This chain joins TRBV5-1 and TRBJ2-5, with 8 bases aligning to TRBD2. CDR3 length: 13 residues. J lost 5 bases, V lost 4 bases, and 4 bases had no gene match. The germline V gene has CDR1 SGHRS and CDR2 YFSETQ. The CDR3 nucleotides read TGCGCCAGCAGCGGCGGGAGGAGGGAGACCCAGTACTTC. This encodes CASSGGRRETQYF.

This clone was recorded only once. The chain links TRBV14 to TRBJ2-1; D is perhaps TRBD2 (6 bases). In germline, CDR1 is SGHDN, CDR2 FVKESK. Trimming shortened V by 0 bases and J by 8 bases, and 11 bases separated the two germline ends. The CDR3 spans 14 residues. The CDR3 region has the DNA TGTGCCAGCAGCCAAGAGTCTAGCGTTTATGAGCAGTTCTTC. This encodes CASSQESSVYEQFF.

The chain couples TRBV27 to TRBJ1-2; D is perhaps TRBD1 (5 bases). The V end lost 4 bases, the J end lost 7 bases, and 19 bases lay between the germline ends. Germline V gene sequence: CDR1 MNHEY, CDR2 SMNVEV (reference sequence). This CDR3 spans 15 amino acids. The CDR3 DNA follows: TGTGCCAGCAGTTCCGCGCCCCGGGACCTATTTGGCTACACCTTC. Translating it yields CASSSAPRDLFGYTF.